The 20 T cell receptor beta chains listed next were all sequenced from one sample in a study of T cell repertoires in cytomegalovirus infection. TCRdb reprocessed the reads with MiXCR, giving one entry per CDR3 protein. The repertoire holds roughly 250,000 distinct CDR3 sequences, with roughly 23% as singletons. Source material: CD8+ T cells from PBMCs. The receptor set was obtained from a human donor in good health (CMV status not recorded). Some clones in this sample may be carry-over from other donors' samples.

The chain is built from TRBV7-1 and TRBJ1-1; TRBD1 matches at 9 bases. TRBV7-1 is an ORF; its function is uncertain. Unmatched junction bases numbered 12, after V lost 5 bases and J lost 5 bases. There are 16 residues in the CDR3. CDR3 residues: CASSPDRGGRWTEAFF. The DNA of the CDR3 is TGTGCCAGCAGCCCCGACAGGGGGGGTCGTTGGACTGAAGCTTTCTTT.

The table lists this clonotype with a few counts. The chain uses TRBV4-2 and TRBJ2-5, with a possible D match to TRBD2 (5 bases). V was trimmed by 6 bases and J by 9 bases, leaving 29 bases between them. Germline V gene lookup returns CDR1 LGHNA and CDR2 YNFKEQ. The CDR3 sequence is 17 residues long. CDR3 nucleotides: TGTGCCAGCAGTCAACCCCAGGACGGGCCGGTGGACTTGTCCCAGTACTTC. Protein: CASSQPQDGPVDLSQYF.

The chain employs TRBV27 and TRBJ2-1; tentative D call: TRBD1 (6 bases). Germline V gene sequence: CDR1 MNHEY, CDR2 SMNVEV (reference sequence). The length of the CDR3 is 17 residues. The V gene lost 2 bases and the J gene lost 2 bases, with 16 bases spanning the gap. CDR3 nucleotide sequence: TGTGCCAGCAGTTTACCAAGGACAGTAGGTACCTACAATGAGCAGTTCTTC. Amino acids: CASSLPRTVGTYNEQFF.

This clonotype was seen at least ten times. V and J are TRBV7-8 and TRBJ2-7, with D possibly being TRBD2 (5 bases). The CDR3 is 16 amino acids. With 4 bases removed from V and 3 bases from J, the gap between germline ends came to 19 bases. CDR1 is SGHVS and CDR2 is FQNEAQ in the germline V gene. The CDR3 region is CASSSLFSSGDYEQYF. CDR3 in DNA: TGTGCCAGCAGCTCCTTGTTTTCCAGCGGAGACTACGAGCAGTACTTC.

The chain combines TRBV7-9 with TRBJ2-7, with D perhaps given as TRBD1 or TRBD2 (5 bases each). Trimming stripped 5 bases from V and 3 bases from J, with 14 bases between. Germline lookup yields CDR1 SEHNR and CDR2 FQNEAQ (reference sequence). The CDR3 contains 14 residues. The DNA of the CDR3 is TGTGCCAGCAGCCTAACCGGGACCGGCTACGAGCAGTACTTC. Protein sequence: CASSLTGTGYEQYF.

The genes are TRBV6-5 and TRBJ2-2; D unresolved. The germline gives CDR1 MNHEY, CDR2 SVGAGI. There are 13 residues in the CDR3. Between the trimmed V and J ends, which lost 2 bases and 4 bases, there was a span of 5 bases. This CDR3 reads CASSYRATGELFF. CDR3 bases: TGTGCCAGCAGTTACAGGGCCACCGGGGAGCTGTTTTTT.

This clonotype has more than one count but fewer than ten. The chain is built from TRBV19 and TRBJ2-6; D remains unclear. The CDR3 contains 14 residues. Germline assignment: CDR1 LNHDA and CDR2 SQIVND (reference sequence). Between the trimmed V and J ends, which lost 4 bases and 0 bases, there was a span of 4 bases. CDR3 sequence (DNA): TGTGCCAGTAGTAGTACCTCTGGGGCCAACGTCCTGACTTTC. Residues: CASSSTSGANVLTF.

The table lists this clonotype with many counts. DNA for the CDR3: TGTGCCAGCAGTCCCCCGGGACTAGCGGGGCTGAGCTCCTACAATGAGCAGTTCTTC. It codes for CASSPPGLAGLSSYNEQFF. The chain links TRBV12-3 or TRBV12-4 to TRBJ2-1; 13 bases fit TRBD2. The CDR3 is made up of 19 amino acids. Unmatched junction bases numbered 10, after V lost 5 bases and J lost 0 bases.

This clonotype has ten or more counts. This chain connects TRBV7-8 to TRBJ2-3; 14 positions match TRBD2. The CDR3 covers 18 residues. Germline loops: CDR1 SGHVS, CDR2 FQNEAQ. J gave up 6 bases and V 1 base, and 9 bases lay outside the gene matches. CDR3 coding DNA: TGTGCCAGCAGCTTAGGGACTAGCGGGGGGTCCTCTGCTGATACGCAGTATTTT. This codes for CASSLGTSGGSSADTQYF.

Ten or more counts support this clonotype. This chain uses TRBV7-6 with TRBJ1-2, with D possibly matching TRBD1 (5 bases). The CDR3 spans 13 residues. Germline V gene lookup returns CDR1 SGHVS and CDR2 FNYEAQ. Trimming stripped 4 bases from V and 8 bases from J, with 14 bases between. CDR3 in DNA: TGTGCCAGCAGCTCGGGGGGATGGAAGGGCTACACCTTC. This codes for CASSSGGWKGYTF.

This clonotype appeared many times. CDR3 bases: TGCGCCAGCAGCTTATGGGGGTTGAGCTCCTACAATGAGCAGTTCTTC. Residues: CASSLWGLSSYNEQFF. The chain carries TRBV5-1 and TRBJ2-1; either TRBD1 or TRBD2 may supply D (5 bases each). Trimming removed 2 bases at V and 0 bases at J, with 12 bases between. Germline CDR1 is SGHRS and CDR2 is YFSETQ. The CDR3 totals 16 residues.

This clonotype was seen a few times. The chain is built from TRBV11-2 and TRBJ1-5; 7 bases fit TRBD1. There are 16 residues in the CDR3. Looked up from germline, CDR1 is SGHAT and CDR2 is FQNNGV. J was trimmed by 2 bases and V by 6 bases; bases with no gene match: 10. CDR3 DNA: TGTGCCAGCAGTTCATACGACAGGGAAGGCAATCAGCCCCAGCATTTT. Protein sequence: CASSSYDREGNQPQHF. The whole variable domain, filled in from reference TRBV11-2 and TRBJ1-5, reads EAGVAQSPRYKIIEKRQSVAFWCNPISGHATLYWYQQILGQGPKLLIQFQNNGVVDDSQLPKDRFSAERLKGVDSTLKIQPAKLEDSAVYLCASSSYDREGNQPQHFGDGTRLSIL.

This clonotype appeared many times. The chain joins TRBV7-9 to TRBJ2-3; a possible D gene is TRBD1 (6 bases). The V end lost 3 bases, the J end lost 6 bases, and 10 bases lay between the germline ends. The CDR3 extends over 13 amino acids. The germline V gene has CDR1 SEHNR and CDR2 FQNEAQ (reference sequence). The DNA of the CDR3 is TGTGCCAGCAGCTTCACAGGGTCTGATACGCAGTATTTT. Protein: CASSFTGSDTQYF. The variable domain in full, completed from reference TRBV7-9 and TRBJ2-3, reads DTGVSQNPRHKITKRGQNVTFRCDPISEHNRLYWYRQTLGQGPEFLTYFQNEAQLEKSRLLSDRFSAERPKGSFSTLEIQRTEQGDSAMYLCASSFTGSDTQYFGPGTRLTVL.

This clonotype was detected many times. The chain couples TRBV10-3 to TRBJ2-1, with D perhaps TRBD1 (6 bases). This CDR3 is 13 amino acids long. Deletions cut 3 bases from V and 10 bases from J, with 13 bases between. Germline V gene lookup returns CDR1 ENHRY and CDR2 SYGVKD. CDR3 bases: TGTGCCATCAGTGACCCTCAGGGGCGCGAGCAGTTCTTC. Amino acids: CAISDPQGREQFF.

J is TRBJ2-7 and V is TRBV7-9; D possibly corresponds to TRBD2 (6 bases). V gave up 5 bases and J gave up 0 bases, with 17 bases separating them. Germline CDR1 and CDR2: SEHNR and FQNEAQ (reference sequence). The CDR3 length is 16 residues. As DNA, the CDR3 is TGTGCCAGCAGCCGTGGGTGGGGGGTTCGCTCCTACGAGCAGTACTTC. Its translation: CASSRGWGVRSYEQYF.

Ten or more counts support this clonotype. The chain uses TRBV14 and TRBJ1-1; the D is unclear. The CDR3 contains 16 residues. Per the germline V gene, CDR1 is SGHDN and CDR2 is FVKESK. Trimming removed 4 bases from V and 1 base from J, with 16 bases in between. The CDR3 coding sequence is TGTGCCAGCAGCCGACCCGGGAACAGAGAGAACACTGAAGCTTTCTTT. It codes for CASSRPGNRENTEAFF. Full variable domain (rest looked up from reference TRBV14 and TRBJ1-1): EAGVTQFPSHSVIEKGQTVTLRCDPISGHDNLYWYRRVMGKEIKFLLHFVKESKQDESGMPNNRFLAERTGGTYSTLKVQPAELEDSGVYFCASSRPGNRENTEAFFGQGTRLTVV.

V usage is TRBV25-1 and J usage is TRBJ1-3; D is ambiguous. Germline V gives CDR1 MGHDK, CDR2 SYGVNS. The ends were cut back, 7 bases at V and 0 bases at J, with 10 bases in the middle. This CDR3 is built from 14 residues. This CDR3 reads CASTGPFSGNTIYF. CDR3 bases: TGTGCCAGCACCGGACCATTCTCTGGAAACACCATATATTTT.

The chain joins TRBV20-1 to TRBJ2-1; D perhaps matches TRBD2 (5 bases). Trimming cost V 6 bases and J 2 bases, with 20 bases left between them. Germline CDR1 reads DFQATT; CDR2 reads SNEGSKA (reference sequence). The CDR3 runs 16 residues. Written as DNA, the CDR3 is TGCAGTGCCACGCCGGACCGGGGAATTACCTACAATGAGCAGTTCTTC. Its translation: CSATPDRGITYNEQFF.

This clonotype was detected many times. The J gene is TRBJ2-7, the V gene TRBV30; weak D call: TRBD2 (6 bases). The germline CDR1 and CDR2 sequences are GTSNPN and SVGIG (reference sequence). This CDR3 has 16 residues. Trimming pared 2 bases from V and 6 bases from J, leaving 23 bases between. In nucleotides, the CDR3 is TGTGCCTGGAGTTTCGGGGGACGCTATGGCCTCCTCGAGCAGTACTTC. Amino acids: CAWSFGGRYGLLEQYF. Together with reference TRBV30 and TRBJ2-7, the CDR3 gives the full variable domain: SQTIHQWPATLVQPVGSPLSLECTVEGTSNPNLYWYRQAAGRGLQLLFYSVGIGQISSEVPQNLSASRPQDRQFILSSKKLLLSDSGFYLCAWSFGGRYGLLEQYFGPGTRLTVT.

This clonotype was seen more than once but under ten times. This rearrangement joins TRBV19 to TRBJ2-7; possible D gene TRBD1, 5 bases. The V gene's germline CDR1 is LNHDA and CDR2 SQIVND (reference sequence). The CDR3 has 14 residues. The V end was cut by 4 bases, the J end by 3 bases, with 13 bases between. As DNA, the CDR3 is TGTGCCAGTAGTAGACGCAGGGCAAACTACGAGCAGTACTTC. Residues: CASSRRRANYEQYF.